This T cell receptor (beta chain) was captured in a study of T cell responses to AZD1222 COVID-19 vaccine. The data were produced by immunoSEQ multiplex PCR, yet TCRdb's version contains in-frame clones alone and is incomplete. In the table there are about 100,000 clones, approximately 90% of which are singletons. Per the germline V gene, CDR1 is SEHNR and CDR2 is FQNEAQ (reference sequence). The CDR3 extends over 18 amino acids. The trim removed 4 bases at V and 0 bases at J, leaving 9 bases unmatched. The source of this sequence is an adult in good health. V gene TRBV7-9 combines with J gene TRBJ2-5, with 12 bases lining up with TRBD2. Sequences were derived from peripheral blood, sampled on day 0 of AZD1222 vaccination. The CDR3 nucleotides read TGTGCCAGCAGCTCCAATCGACTAGCGGGAGTGTACCAAGAGACCCAGTACTTC. The encoded protein is CASSSNRLAGVYQETQYF. The full variable domain, in which reference TRBV7-9 and TRBJ2-5 provide the parts outside the CDR3, is DTGVSQNPRHKITKRGQNVTFRCDPISEHNRLYWYRQTLGQGPEFLTYFQNEAQLEKSRLLSDRFSAERPKGSFSTLEIQRTEQGDSAMYLCASSSNRLAGVYQETQYFGPGTRLLVL.